This entry features one TCR beta chain sequence. No antigen is known for it. The repertoire was sequenced with immunoSEQ multiplex PCR; TCRdb's copy has only in-frame clones and lacks some. The sample yields tens of thousands of clones, roughly 76% seen once. Trimming pared 0 bases from V and 8 bases from J, leaving 14 bases between. CDR1 is SGDLS and CDR2 is YYNGEE in the germline V gene. The CDR3 sequence is 15 residues long. The data stem from a study of OX40 agonist ivuxolimab in advanced cancers. Whole-study findings and limits: By week 6 at 0.1 to 3.0 mg/kg, blood CD4+ and CD8+ T cells had expanded clonally. CD8+ T cells (on average) carried more expanded clones than CD4+ T cells.

Cycle 7 day 1, cycle 4 day 1, and baseline were the timepoints at which blood was sampled. The TCR sequence derives from an adult with an advanced solid tumor such as melanoma, head and neck, liver or kidney cancer. The chain recombines TRBV9 with TRBJ1-4; a possible D gene is TRBD1 (5 bases). The input for sequencing was CD4+ or CD8+ T cells sorted from blood, taken in a trial of the OX40 agonist ivuxolimab. The CDR3 sequence is CASSVDSGGNEKLFF. CDR3 nucleotide sequence: TGTGCCAGCAGCGTAGATTCCGGGGGAAACGAAAAACTGTTTTTT.